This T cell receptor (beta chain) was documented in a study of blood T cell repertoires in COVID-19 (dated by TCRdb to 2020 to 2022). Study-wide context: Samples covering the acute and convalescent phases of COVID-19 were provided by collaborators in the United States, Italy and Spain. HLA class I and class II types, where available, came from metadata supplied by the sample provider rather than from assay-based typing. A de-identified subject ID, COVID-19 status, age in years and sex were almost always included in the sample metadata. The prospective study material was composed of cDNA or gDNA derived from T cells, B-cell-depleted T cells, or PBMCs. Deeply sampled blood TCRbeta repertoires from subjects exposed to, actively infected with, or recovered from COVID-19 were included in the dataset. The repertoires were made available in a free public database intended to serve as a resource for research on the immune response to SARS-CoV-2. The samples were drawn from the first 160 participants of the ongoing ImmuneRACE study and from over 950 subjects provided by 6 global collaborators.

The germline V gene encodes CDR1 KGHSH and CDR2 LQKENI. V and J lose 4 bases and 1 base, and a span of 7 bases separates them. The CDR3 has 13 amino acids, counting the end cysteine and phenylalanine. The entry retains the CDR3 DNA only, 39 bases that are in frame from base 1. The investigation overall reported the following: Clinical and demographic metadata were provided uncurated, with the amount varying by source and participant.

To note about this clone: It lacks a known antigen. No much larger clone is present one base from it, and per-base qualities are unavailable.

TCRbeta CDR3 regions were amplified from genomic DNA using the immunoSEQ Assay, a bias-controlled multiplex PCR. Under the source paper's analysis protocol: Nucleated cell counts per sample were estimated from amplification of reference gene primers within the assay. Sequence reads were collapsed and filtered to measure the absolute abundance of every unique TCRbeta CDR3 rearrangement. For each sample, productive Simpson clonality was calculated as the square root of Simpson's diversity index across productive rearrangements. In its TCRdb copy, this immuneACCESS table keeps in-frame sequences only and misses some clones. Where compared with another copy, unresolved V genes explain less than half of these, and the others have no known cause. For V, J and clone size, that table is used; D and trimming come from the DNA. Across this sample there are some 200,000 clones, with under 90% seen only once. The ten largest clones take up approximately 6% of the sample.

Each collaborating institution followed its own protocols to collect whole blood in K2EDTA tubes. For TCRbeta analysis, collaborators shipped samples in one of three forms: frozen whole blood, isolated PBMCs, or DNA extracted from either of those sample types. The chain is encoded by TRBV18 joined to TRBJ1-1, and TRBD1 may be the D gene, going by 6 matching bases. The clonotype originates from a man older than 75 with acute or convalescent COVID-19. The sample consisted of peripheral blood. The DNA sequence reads TGTGCCAGCTCACGGGGACAGAACACTGAAGCTTTCTTT. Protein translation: CASSRGQNTEAFF.